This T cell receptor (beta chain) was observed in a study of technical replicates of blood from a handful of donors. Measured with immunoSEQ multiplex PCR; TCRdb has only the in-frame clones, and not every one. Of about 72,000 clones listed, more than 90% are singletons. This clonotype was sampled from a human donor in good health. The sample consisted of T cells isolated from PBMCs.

Written as DNA, the CDR3 is TGTGCCAGCAGTTACTCGACAGGGGTCCGGGCTGAAGCTTTCTTT. Its translation: CASSYSTGVRAEAFF. The genes are TRBV6-5 and TRBJ1-1; TRBD1 agrees at 8 bases. The CDR3 length is 15 residues. Germline CDR1 is MNHEY and CDR2 is SVGAGI. V lost 0 bases, J lost 6 bases, and 6 bases stayed unmatched.